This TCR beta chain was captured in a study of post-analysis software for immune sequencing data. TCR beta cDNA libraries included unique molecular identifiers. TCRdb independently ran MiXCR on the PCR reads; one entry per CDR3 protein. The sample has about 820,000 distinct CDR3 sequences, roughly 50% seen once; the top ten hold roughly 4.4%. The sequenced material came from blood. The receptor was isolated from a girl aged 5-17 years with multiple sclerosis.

The CDR3 DNA reads as TGTGCCAGCAGCTTAGCGGTAGCGGGGAGCTACGAGCAGTACTTC. This codes for CASSLAVAGSYEQYF. J is TRBJ2-4 and V is TRBV7-9, with 8 nucleotides matching TRBD2. The tail of the sequence fits TRBJ2-7 better, so the J call may be wrong. CDR3 length: 15 amino acids. Germline V gene data show CDR1 as SEHNR and CDR2 as FQNEAQ (reference sequence).